The subject of this entry is one T cell receptor beta chain. The sample originates from a study of blood T cell repertoires in COVID-19. The ends were cut back, 2 bases at V and 7 bases at J, with 7 bases in the middle. CDR1 is SGHRS and CDR2 is YFSETQ in the germline V gene. The CDR3 loop spans 12 amino acids. During active infection, Seattle patients enrolled and were then monitored through disease. Profiling relied on immunoSEQ multiplex PCR, and the TCRdb table lists in-frame clones only, not all of them. The sample records about 240,000 clones, 80% to 90% being singletons. This chain connects TRBV5-1 to TRBJ1-5; D remains ambiguous. The TCR sequence derives from an elderly woman with COVID-19, enrolled during active disease. The sample consisted of peripheral blood. The CDR3 DNA follows: TGCGCCAGCAGCTTATCCGGGCAGCCCCAGCATTTT. Translated, it gives CASSLSGQPQHF.